A selection of T cell receptor beta chains follows, all from one sample in a study of blood T cell repertoires in COVID-19. Only in-frame clones appear in the TCRdb table, and some are missing; sequencing was by immunoSEQ multiplex PCR. The sample shows approximately 53,000 clones, 83% of them seen only once. Input material: peripheral blood. All receptors come from a man aged 40-55 years with acute or convalescent COVID-19. CDR3s include the opening cysteine and the closing phenylalanine or tryptophan. D genes are given only for firm matches. For some rows the clone size is stated as once, few or many, or as a class when expanded; others skip it.

v_call	j_call	clone_size	d_call	cdr3_nt	cdr3_aa
TRBV2	TRBJ1-1	.	.	TGTGCCAGCAGGAAGGACAGCACTGAAGCTTTCTTT	CASRKDSTEAFF
TRBV9	TRBJ2-5	.	.	TGTGCCAGCAGCGTTTTATCTCAAGAGACCCAGTACTTC	CASSVLSQETQYF
TRBV5-1	TRBJ1-5	.	.	TGCGCCAGCAGCTTGGAAGGGGCTACTAATCAGCCCCAGCATTTT	CASSLEGATNQPQHF
TRBV6-5	TRBJ1-2	.	.	TGTGCCAGCAGTCCCTTAGGGAGGGTGAATGGCTACACCTTC	CASSPLGRVNGYTF
TRBV2	TRBJ1-1	.	.	TGTGCCAGCAGTGTTGACTCGGACACTGAAGCTTTCTTT	CASSVDSDTEAFF
TRBV6-6	TRBJ1-5	.	.	TGTGCCAGCAGTCCCCGGGGAGAAGGGGGTAGCAATCAGCCCCAGCATTTT	CASSPRGEGGSNQPQHF
TRBV2	TRBJ1-2	.	TRBD1	TGTGCCAGCGGGGACAGGGGAAAATACTATGGCTACACCTTC	CASGDRGKYYGYTF
TRBV27	TRBJ2-1	.	TRBD2	TGTGCCAGCAGTCCTTCGAGCGGGAGCCCAATAAATGAGCAGTTCTTC	CASSPSSGSPINEQFF
TRBV19	TRBJ1-5	.	.	TGTGCCGGCGGAAACCCCGCGCGTCCCAATCAGCCCCAGCATTTT	CAGGNPARPNQPQHF
TRBV7-2	TRBJ2-7	few	.	TGTGCCAGCAGCTTGGGGGCAGACGGCCGGACCTACGAGCAGTACTTC	CASSLGADGRTYEQYF
TRBV5-6	TRBJ2-2	.	TRBD1	TGTGCCAGCAGCTTGAGGGGGCAGCTGTCCGGGGAGCTGTTTTTT	CASSLRGQLSGELFF
TRBV5-5	TRBJ1-5	.	.	TGTGCCAGCAGCTTTCTCAATCAGCCCCAGCATTTT	CASSFLNQPQHF
TRBV5-6	TRBJ1-2	.	.	TGTGCCAGCAGCTCTTATGGGGCAGGGGCGGTCTATGGCTACACCTTC	CASSSYGAGAVYGYTF